The clone carrying this T cell receptor (beta chain) has a count of ten or more. This record comes from a study of blood T cells in healthy people across ages. The authors ran a second PCR of about 7 to 11 cycles using a sample-barcoded 5' primer and a J-beta primer mix. MiXCR, applied by TCRdb to the 5' RACE reads, yields one record per CDR3 protein. The sample comprises over 600,000 distinct CDR3 sequences, roughly 41% of which are singletons, and around 30% rests with the top ten. Germline V CDR1 and CDR2: MNHEY, SVGEGT. V lost 1 base to trimming and J lost 4 bases, with 10 bases between them. The CDR3 totals 14 residues.

The clonotype was recovered from an older man in good health. The V gene is TRBV6-2 or TRBV6-3, the J gene TRBJ2-5, with unresolved D. Sequenced material: blood. CDR3 region: CASSYLVVPETQYF. CDR3 in DNA: TGTGCCAGCAGTTACTTGGTAGTCCCAGAGACCCAGTACTTC.